Shown below are 6 T cell receptor beta chains from a single sample sequenced in a study of cytomegalovirus exposure and HLA in healthy donors. With 60 Vbeta and 13 Jbeta primers, the PCR was carried out. TCRdb's table, derived via immunoSEQ multiplex PCR, lists solely in-frame clones and lacks some. The table shows around 260,000 clones, with roughly 80% occurring only once. Source material: PBMCs. Receptors were obtained from a girl aged 2 to 10 in good health and CMV-seronegative.

V gene TRBV4-2 combines with J gene TRBJ2-7; tentatively, D is TRBD2 (5 bases). Trimming shortened V by 0 bases and J by 4 bases, and 7 bases separated the two germline ends. Germline assignment: CDR1 LGHNA and CDR2 YNFKEQ. The CDR3 sequence is 13 residues long. DNA of the CDR3: TGTGCCAGCAGCCAAGATCGGAGGTACGAGCAGTACTTC. Translated: CASSQDRRYEQYF.

V gene TRBV7-2 combines with J gene TRBJ2-7; possibly TRBD1 for D (6 bases). The CDR3 sequence is 14 residues long. The V and J ends lost 4 bases and 3 bases respectively, with 13 bases between them. Germline lookup yields CDR1 SGHTA and CDR2 FQGNSA. CDR3 loop: CASSSREQGYEQYF. The CDR3 DNA follows: TGTGCCAGCAGCTCGAGAGAACAGGGCTACGAGCAGTACTTC.

The chain carries TRBV18 and TRBJ2-7, with 7 bases matching TRBD1. V was pared by 1 base and J by 2 bases, with 5 bases of the junction left unmatched. Germline CDR1 reads KGHSH; CDR2 reads LQKENI. The CDR3 is made up of 15 amino acids. Here the CDR3 reads CASSPRSGGTYEQYF. The CDR3 DNA sequence: TGTGCCAGCTCACCACGGTCAGGGGGAACCTACGAGCAGTACTTC.

The chain has TRBV5-4 and TRBJ2-5; D unclear. The CDR3 length is 11 residues. Germline V gene lookup returns CDR1 SGHNT and CDR2 YYREEE (reference sequence). Trimming cost V 4 bases and J 2 bases, with 3 bases left between them. CDR3 coding DNA: TGTGCCAGCAGCCTGCAAGAGACCCAGTACTTC. Translating it yields CASSLQETQYF.

The V call is TRBV6-1, the J call TRBJ2-5, with 7 positions matching TRBD1. With the DNA end fitting TRBJ2-7 better, the J assignment may be wrong. The germline V gene encodes CDR1 MNHNS and CDR2 SASEGT. The CDR3 is made up of 14 amino acids. Here the CDR3 reads CASSEARRGYEQYF. In DNA form, the CDR3 reads TGTGCCAGCAGTGAAGCGCGCAGGGGGTACGAGCAGTACTTC.

The rearrangement joins TRBV11-2 to TRBJ1-4, with D unclear. Germline lookup yields CDR1 SGHAT and CDR2 FQNNGV. The CDR3 has 13 residues. V was clipped by 1 base and J by 8 bases, with 8 bases between them. The CDR3 here is CASSLGGEEKLFF. Here the CDR3 DNA reads TGTGCCAGCAGCTTAGGGGGAGAAGAAAAACTGTTTTTT.